The present TCR beta chain was sequenced within a study of control samples from healthy donors and cancer patients. Data came from immunoSEQ multiplex PCR; TCRdb stores just in-frame clones and leaves some out. Among nearly 55,000 clones listed, 95% to 96% were seen once. Per germline, CDR1 SNHLY and CDR2 FYNNEI. The V and J ends lost 4 bases and 8 bases, in that order; junction bases with no gene match: 11. The length of the CDR3 is 15 residues. The clonotype comes from a woman between 25 and 40 years old in good health. Sequencing was performed on blood. The chain carries TRBV2 and TRBJ2-1; 7 bases are shared with TRBD1. The CDR3 DNA follows: TGTGCCAGCAGTGTGTTCCGGGACAGTGGATATGAGCAGTTCTTC. This gives the protein CASSVFRDSGYEQFF.